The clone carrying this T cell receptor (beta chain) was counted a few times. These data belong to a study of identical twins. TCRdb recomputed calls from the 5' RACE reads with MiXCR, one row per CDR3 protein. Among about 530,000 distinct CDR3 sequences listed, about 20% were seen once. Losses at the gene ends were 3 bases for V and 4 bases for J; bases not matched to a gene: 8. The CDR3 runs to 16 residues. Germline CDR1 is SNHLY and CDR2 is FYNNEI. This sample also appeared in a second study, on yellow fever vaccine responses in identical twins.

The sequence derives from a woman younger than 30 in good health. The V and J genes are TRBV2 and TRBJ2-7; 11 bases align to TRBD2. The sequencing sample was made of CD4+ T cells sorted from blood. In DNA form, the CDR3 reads TGTGCCAGCAGTGATTTCGTAGCGGGAGGGACGTACGAGCAGTACTTC. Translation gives CASSDFVAGGTYEQYF.